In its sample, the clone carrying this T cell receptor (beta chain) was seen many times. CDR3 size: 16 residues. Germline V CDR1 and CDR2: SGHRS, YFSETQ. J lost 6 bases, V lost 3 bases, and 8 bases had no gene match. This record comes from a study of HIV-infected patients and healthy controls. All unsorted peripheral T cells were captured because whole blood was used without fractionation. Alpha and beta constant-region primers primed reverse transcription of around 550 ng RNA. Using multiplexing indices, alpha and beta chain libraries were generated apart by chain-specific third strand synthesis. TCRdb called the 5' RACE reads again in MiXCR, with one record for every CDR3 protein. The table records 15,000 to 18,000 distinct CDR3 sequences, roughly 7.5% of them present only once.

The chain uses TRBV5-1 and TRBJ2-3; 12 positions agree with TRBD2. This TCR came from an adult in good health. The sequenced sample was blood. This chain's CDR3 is CASSSRLAGESDTQYF. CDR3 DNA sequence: TGCGCCAGCAGCTCCCGACTAGCGGGAGAAAGCGATACGCAGTATTTT.